A selection of T cell receptor beta chains follows, all from one sample in a study of cytomegalovirus exposure and HLA in healthy donors. The assay was immunoSEQ multiplex PCR, and TCRdb's table has in-frame clones only and misses some. The sample has around 210,000 clones; roughly 78% are singletons. Specimen: PBMCs. The receptors come from a boy aged 10-17 years in good health and CMV-seronegative. Both conserved end residues are part of each CDR3. The size of a clone is reported for some rows only, either as once, few or many, or as a class for expanded clones.

j_gene	v_gene	abundance	CDR3aa
TRBJ2-7	TRBV5-6	NA	CASSFSVEQYF
TRBJ1-5	TRBV6-6	NA	CASSYEQGYQPQHF
TRBJ1-2	TRBV10-2	NA	CASLEDRVGYTF
NA	TRBV6-6	NA	CASRLAGASGPYEQYF
TRBJ2-5	TRBV2	few	CASSEVTGGEETQYF
TRBJ2-3	TRBV5-1	NA	CASSADSDTQYF
TRBJ2-7	TRBV11-3	NA	CASSADRAREQYF
TRBJ2-5	TRBV15	NA	CATSRIRLAGYETQYF
TRBJ2-5	TRBV6-6	NA	CASSYHTSGTQYF
TRBJ2-6	TRBV5-1	few	CASSPPGLAGAFGANVLTF
TRBJ2-7	TRBV11-3	NA	CASSLEWQRGYEQYF
TRBJ2-3	TRBV30	once	CAWRDPGLAGGPGTDTQYF
TRBJ1-5	TRBV5-1	NA	CASSWGTGLNQPQHF
TRBJ1-2	TRBV6-1	NA	CASSDGVYGYTF
TRBJ2-1	TRBV9	NA	CASSRSGGPYNEQFF
TRBJ2-5	TRBV5-6	NA	CASSSRDRGIGETQYF
TRBJ1-1	TRBV19	NA	CASSQGRPNTEAFF
TRBJ1-3	TRBV6-5	once	CASSETGTAGNTIYF
NA	TRBV15	NA	CATSRGLDRAYEQYF
TRBJ1-6	TRBV2	NA	CATPGTAYNSPLHF
TRBJ1-2	TRBV7-9	NA	CASSRTPTGMGNGYTF
TRBJ1-2	TRBV5-1	NA	CASSSQGGYGYTF
TRBJ2-7	TRBV5-1	NA	CASKMDRVNEQYF
TRBJ2-2	TRBV7-2	NA	CASSQKHLLAGETGELFF
TRBJ2-7	TRBV25-1	NA	CASSENVGEQYF
TRBJ2-1	TRBV30	NA	CAWNSGNEQFF
TRBJ2-2	TRBV7-7	NA	CASSFGGTGELFF
TRBJ2-3	TRBV7-2	NA	CASSRRLAGVHTDTQYF
TRBJ2-3	TRBV11-2	NA	CASSLDAGADTQYF
TRBJ1-1	TRBV30	NA	CAWSVSLSAFF
TRBJ2-7	TRBV30	NA	CAWSETGGMMPYEQYF
TRBJ1-2	TRBV29-1	NA	CSGGDYGYTF
TRBJ2-5	TRBV7-6	NA	CASSLALSGGETQYF
TRBJ2-5	TRBV19	few	CATKDWLSSGRTPYQETQYF
TRBJ2-5	TRBV7-8	NA	CASSLGTGELETQYF
TRBJ1-1	TRBV2	NA	CASSEIQMNTEAFF
TRBJ1-1	TRBV13	NA	CASSLQGLSEAFF
TRBJ2-1	TRBV15	NA	CATSRGGEGYNEQFF
TRBJ1-1	TRBV4-1	NA	CASRLDRLNTEAFF
TRBJ2-7	TRBV9	NA	CASSPRVSYEQYF
TRBJ2-7	TRBV5-1	NA	CASSEQTGTYEQYF
TRBJ1-1	TRBV5-1	NA	CASSFGGGGASPAFF
TRBJ2-2	TRBV27	NA	CASSSTRGTGELFF
TRBJ2-7	TRBV29-1	once	CSVAEQGGPYEQYF
TRBJ1-2	TRBV4-2	NA	CASSQGRVKYGYTF